This TCR beta chain appears in the sequencing data of a study of technical replicates of blood from several donors. CDR1 and CDR2 from the germline V gene are MNHEY and SMNVEV (reference sequence). Germline trimming cut 5 bases from V and 5 bases from J; bases unmatched to any gene: 8. The CDR3 sequence is 15 residues long. The data were produced by immunoSEQ multiplex PCR, yet TCRdb's version contains in-frame clones alone and is incomplete. Of about 100,000 clones listed, about 95% were seen once; the top ten hold over 0.2%. This sequence originates from a human donor in good health. This sequence joins TRBV27 and TRBJ2-5; 10 bases line up with TRBD2. The sample taken for sequencing was T cells isolated from PBMCs. CDR3 residues: CASSLLAGVSETQYF. DNA of the CDR3: TGTGCCAGCAGTCTGCTAGCGGGAGTGAGTGAGACCCAGTACTTC.